The next 17 T cell receptor beta chains were all read from a single sample in a study of T cells in Graves' hyperthyroidism and ophthalmopathy. Amplification of TCR beta CDR3 regions used RNA as the template. In the first-round RT-PCR of the TCR CDR3, the HTBI primer set was used. TCRdb re-called the multiplex PCR reads through MiXCR, storing one row per CDR3 protein. In the table there are under 450,000 distinct CDR3 sequences, about a sixth of which are singletons. Source material: blood. These TCRs come from a woman between 18 and 30 years old with Graves' hyperthyroidism.

This clonotype appeared many times. The chain combines TRBV2 with TRBJ1-6; no clear D gene. This CDR3 spans 15 amino acids. V lost 4 bases and J 7 bases, leaving 14 bases between the germline ends. CDR1 is SNHLY and CDR2 is FYNNEI in the germline V gene. The DNA of the CDR3 is TGTGCCAGCAGTGGGAAGGGAAAGACAAATTCACCCCTCCACTTT. It specifies CASSGKGKTNSPLHF.

This clonotype appeared many times. V usage is TRBV29-1 and J usage is TRBJ2-5, with 11 nucleotides matching TRBD1. The ends lost 6 bases at V and 3 bases at J; junction bases unmatched: 9. This CDR3 region has 15 residues. Germline V CDR1 and CDR2: SQVTM, ANQGSEA. The CDR3 DNA sequence: TGCAGCGTAAGCGGACAGGGGGCCGTCGAAGAGACCCAGTACTTC. Translated, it gives CSVSGQGAVEETQYF.

As to this clonotype: Its ends do not fully match the called genes, so a read error is possible. The V and J genes are TRBV7-7 and TRBJ2-7; possible D gene TRBD1, 6 bases. Per germline, CDR1 SSHAT and CDR2 FNYEAQ (reference sequence). The CDR3 extends over 16 amino acids. CDR3 sequence (DNA): TGTGCTAGCAGCTTACACCGGACAGAATCGTACTACGAGCAGTACTTC. Translation: CASSLHRTESYYEQYF.

This clonotype was seen at least ten times. Here the CDR3 reads CASSPRAARSKDTQYF. As DNA, the CDR3 is TGTGCCAGCTCACCGCGGGCGGCAAGAAGTAAAGATACGCAGTATTTT. This chain connects TRBV18 to TRBJ2-3; a weak D match, TRBD2 (5 bases). The CDR3 runs 16 residues. Deletions cut 3 bases from V and 5 bases from J, with 18 bases between. Germline V gives CDR1 KGHSH, CDR2 LQKENI.

This clonotype was seen at least ten times. The chain recombines TRBV6-1 with TRBJ1-2; a possible D gene is TRBD1 (6 bases). This CDR3 has 12 residues. Trimming shortened V by 6 bases and J by 8 bases, and 13 bases separated the two germline ends. Germline V gives CDR1 MNHNS, CDR2 SASEGT. CDR3: CASSSVTGGYTF. Here the CDR3 DNA reads TGTGCCAGCAGCTCCGTCACAGGGGGCTACACCTTC.

In this sample, this clonotype turned up many times. The V gene is TRBV4-1, the J gene TRBJ2-5, with unresolved D. From germline, CDR1 is MGHRA and CDR2 YSYEKL. This CDR3 contains 15 residues. The germline V and J ends were trimmed by 1 base and 3 bases, with 12 bases remaining between them. CDR3 loop: CASSQGKGNKETQYF. The CDR3 DNA is TGCGCCAGCAGCCAAGGGAAGGGCAATAAAGAGACCCAGTACTTC.

The rearrangement uses TRBV10-3 and TRBJ2-1; D perhaps matches TRBD1 (6 bases). Germline CDR1 reads ENHRY; CDR2 reads SYGVKD. CDR3 length: 12 amino acids. Trimming shortened V by 6 bases and J by 10 bases, and 13 bases separated the two germline ends. The DNA for the CDR3 is TGTGCCATCAGCTTAGGACAGTCCGAGCAGTTCTTC. The encoded protein is CAISLGQSEQFF.

This clonotype was counted only a few times. V gene TRBV19 combines with J gene TRBJ2-7; 9 nucleotides match TRBD1. Germline CDR1 LNHDA, CDR2 SQIVND (reference sequence). V shed 6 bases and J 3 bases; nucleotides not matched to a gene: 9. The CDR3 is made up of 15 amino acids. Here the CDR3 reads CASSPTGGPIYEQYF. The DNA of the CDR3 is TGTGCCAGTAGCCCTACAGGGGGCCCTATCTACGAGCAGTACTTC.

The V gene is TRBV6-2 or TRBV6-3, the J gene TRBJ2-1; TRBD1 matches at 7 bases. The germline V gene has CDR1 MNHEY and CDR2 SVGEGT. Trimming cost V 2 bases and J 4 bases; bases outside gene matches: 5. There are 15 residues in the CDR3. The CDR3 bases are TGTGCCAGCAGTTACGGGACAGAGACTTACAATGAGCAGTTCTTC. This translates into CASSYGTETYNEQFF.

This clonotype showed up many times. An end of the junction does not agree with germline; a read error may underlie this. The CDR3 protein is CAWSLEPTTNYGYTF. CDR3 bases: TGTGCCTGGAGTTTAGAACCGACTACTAACTATGGCTATACCTTC. V and J are TRBV30 and TRBJ1-2; no definite D call. Germline lookup yields CDR1 GTSNPN and CDR2 SVGIG (reference sequence). This CDR3 has 15 residues.

This clonotype was counted ten times or more. The J gene is TRBJ1-4, the V gene TRBV5-1; D is possibly TRBD1 (5 bases). The CDR3 is 12 residues long. The germline V gene encodes CDR1 SGHRS and CDR2 YFSETQ. Trimming shortened V by 3 bases and J by 8 bases, and 8 bases separated the two germline ends. CDR3 DNA sequence: TGCGCCAGCAGCTCCCAGGGAGAAAAACTGTTTTTT. This encodes CASSSQGEKLFF.

This clonotype was seen ten or more times. V and J are TRBV30 and TRBJ2-3; D gene ambiguous. CDR3 length equals 11 residues. V was clipped by 5 bases and J by 5 bases, with 8 bases between them. The germline V gene encodes CDR1 GTSNPN and CDR2 SVGIG (reference sequence). In DNA form, the CDR3 reads TGTGCCTGGGCCCGATTAGATACGCAGTATTTT. It is translated as CAWARLDTQYF. The full variable domain, with the rest looked up from reference TRBV30 and TRBJ2-3, is SQTIHQWPATLVQPVGSPLSLECTVEGTSNPNLYWYRQAAGRGLQLLFYSVGIGQISSEVPQNLSASRPQDRQFILSSKKLLLSDSGFYLCAWARLDTQYFGPGTRLTVL.

This clonotype was counted ten times or more. The chain recombines TRBV18 with TRBJ1-4, with 8 bases identical to TRBD1. Germline CDR1 KGHSH, CDR2 LQKENI. J was trimmed by 3 bases and V by 4 bases; bases with no gene match: 4. The CDR3 has 15 residues. CDR3 sequence reads: CASSQRTGSNEKLFF. The CDR3 DNA reads as TGTGCCAGCTCACAACGGACAGGGTCTAATGAAAAACTGTTTTTT.

V usage is TRBV19 and J usage is TRBJ2-2; D remains unclear. There are 12 residues in the CDR3. V lost 10 bases and J 1 base, leaving 7 bases between the germline ends. Germline V gene sequence: CDR1 LNHDA, CDR2 SQIVND (reference sequence). Here the CDR3 reads CATNRNTGELFF. The CDR3 DNA follows: TGTGCCACAAACAGGAACACCGGGGAGCTGTTTTTT.

The table lists this clonotype with many counts. The chain combines TRBV5-1 with TRBJ2-4; D gene uncertain. Germline V gene data show CDR1 as SGHRS and CDR2 as YFSETQ. This CDR3 has 11 amino acids. Trimming took 3 bases from V and 6 from J, leaving 4 bases between them. In nucleotides, the CDR3 is TGCGCCAGCAGCTACAGAAACATTCAGTACTTC. This encodes CASSYRNIQYF.

This clonotype was detected ten times or more. The chain recombines TRBV11-3 with TRBJ2-7; TRBD2 matches at 7 bases. After removal of 5 bases from V and 3 bases from J, the junction contained 7 bases not matched to a gene. CDR1 and CDR2 from the germline V gene are SGHNT and YENEEA. The CDR3 totals 14 residues. Here the CDR3 reads CASSARAGLYEQYF. CDR3 nucleotide sequence: TGTGCCAGCAGCGCCCGAGCGGGACTCTACGAGCAGTACTTC.

This clonotype was seen many times. The chain recombines TRBV10-3 with TRBJ2-3; 8 nucleotides agree with TRBD2. In germline, CDR1 is ENHRY, CDR2 SYGVKD. The V segment lost 11 bases and the J segment 4 bases; nucleotides outside the gene matches: 14. The CDR3 length is 15 residues. The CDR3 DNA reads TGTGCCTCGCAACGAGGGGACGGGAGGGCAGATACGCAGTATTTT. It translates to CASQRGDGRADTQYF.